The text below deals with one T cell receptor (beta chain). This sample is part of a study of blood T cell repertoires in COVID-19. Repertoires were generated with immunoSEQ multiplex PCR, while TCRdb's copy carries only in-frame clones and drops some. This sample has about 220,000 clones, with about nine tenths found just once. With V trimmed by 2 bases and J by 7 bases, 4 bases remained unmatched. The CDR3 runs to 15 residues. Germline CDR1 MNHEY, CDR2 SVGAGI. The sample was PBMCs or T cells enriched from blood (not recorded which). This chain joins TRBV6-5 and TRBJ1-4; 10 nucleotides match TRBD1. The origin of this receptor is a woman aged 40 to 50 with acute COVID-19. The CDR3 nucleotides are TGTGCCAGCAGTTACGGCCGGGACAGGGGTGAAAAACTGTTTTTT. Its translation is CASSYGRDRGEKLFF.